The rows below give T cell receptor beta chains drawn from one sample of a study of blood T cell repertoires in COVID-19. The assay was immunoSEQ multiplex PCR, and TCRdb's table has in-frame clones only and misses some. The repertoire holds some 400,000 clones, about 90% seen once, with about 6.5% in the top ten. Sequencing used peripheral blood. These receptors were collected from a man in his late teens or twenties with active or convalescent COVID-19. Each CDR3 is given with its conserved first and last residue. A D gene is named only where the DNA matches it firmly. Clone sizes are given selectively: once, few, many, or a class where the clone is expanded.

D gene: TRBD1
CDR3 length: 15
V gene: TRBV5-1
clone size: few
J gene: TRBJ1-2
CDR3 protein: CASSLGAGGRYGYTF
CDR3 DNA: TGCGCCAGCAGCTTGGGGGCAGGGGGACGCTATGGCTACACCTTC

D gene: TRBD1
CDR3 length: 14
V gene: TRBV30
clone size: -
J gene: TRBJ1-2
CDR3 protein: CAWSATGGDHGYTF
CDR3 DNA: TGTGCCTGGAGTGCGACAGGGGGCGACCATGGCTACACCTTC

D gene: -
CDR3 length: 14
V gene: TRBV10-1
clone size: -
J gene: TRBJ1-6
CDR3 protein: CASRAEPEGSPLHF
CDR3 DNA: TGCGCCAGCAGGGCAGAACCAGAGGGTTCACCCCTCCACTTT

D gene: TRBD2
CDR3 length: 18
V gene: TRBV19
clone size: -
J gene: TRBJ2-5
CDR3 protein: CASSTRWLAGVNQETQYF
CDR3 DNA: TGTGCCAGTAGTACCCGTTGGCTAGCGGGGGTAAACCAAGAGACCCAGTACTTC

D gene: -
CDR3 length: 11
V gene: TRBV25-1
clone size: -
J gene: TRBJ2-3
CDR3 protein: CASSERDTQYF
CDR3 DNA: TGTGCCAGCAGTGAGCGAGATACGCAGTATTTT

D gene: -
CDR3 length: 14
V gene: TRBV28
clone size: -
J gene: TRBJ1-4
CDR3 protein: CASRRSGVREKLFF
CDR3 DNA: TGTGCCAGCAGGCGGTCAGGGGTTAGAGAAAAACTGTTTTTT

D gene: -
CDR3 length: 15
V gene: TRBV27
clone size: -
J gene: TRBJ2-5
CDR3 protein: CASSLSGQFRETQYF
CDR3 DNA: TGTGCCAGCAGTTTGTCCGGACAGTTCCGAGAGACCCAGTACTTC

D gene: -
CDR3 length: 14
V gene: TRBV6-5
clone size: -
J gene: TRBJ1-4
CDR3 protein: CASREIQTNEKLFF
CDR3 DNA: TGTGCCAGCAGGGAGATACAAACTAATGAAAAACTGTTTTTT

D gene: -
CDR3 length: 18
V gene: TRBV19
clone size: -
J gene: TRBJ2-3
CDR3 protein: CASSITFGLAKRSDTQYF
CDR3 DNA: TGTGCCAGTAGTATAACCTTCGGGCTAGCGAAACGGTCAGATACGCAGTATTTT

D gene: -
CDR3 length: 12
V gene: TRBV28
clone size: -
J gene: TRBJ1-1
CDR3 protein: CASTTTRPGAFF
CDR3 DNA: TGTGCCAGCACCACAACTAGGCCGGGAGCTTTCTTT

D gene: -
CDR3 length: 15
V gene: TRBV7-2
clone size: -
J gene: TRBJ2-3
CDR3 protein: CASSATGSPLHTQYF
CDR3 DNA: TGTGCCAGCAGCGCGACCGGGTCTCCGCTGCATACGCAGTATTTT

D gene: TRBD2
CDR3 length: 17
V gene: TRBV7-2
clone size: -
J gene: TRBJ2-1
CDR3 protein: CASSSGPTSGGNNEQFF
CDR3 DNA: TGTGCCAGCAGCTCGGGGCCGACTAGCGGGGGGAACAATGAGCAGTTCTTC

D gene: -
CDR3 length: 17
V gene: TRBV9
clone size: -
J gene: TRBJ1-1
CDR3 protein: CASSVTLAGELNTEAFF
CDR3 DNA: TGTGCCAGCAGCGTCACCTTGGCAGGGGAATTGAACACTGAAGCTTTCTTT

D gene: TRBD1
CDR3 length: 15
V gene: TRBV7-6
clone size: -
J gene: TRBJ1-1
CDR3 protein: CASSPGTGWNTEAFF
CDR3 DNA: TGTGCCAGCAGCCCGGGGACAGGGTGGAACACTGAAGCTTTCTTT

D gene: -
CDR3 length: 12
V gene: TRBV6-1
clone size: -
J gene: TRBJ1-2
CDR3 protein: CASSEPGYGYTF
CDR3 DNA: TGTGCCAGCAGTGAACCGGGGTATGGCTACACCTTC

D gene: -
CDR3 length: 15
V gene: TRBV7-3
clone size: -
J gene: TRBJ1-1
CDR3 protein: CASSLTAGLNTEAFF
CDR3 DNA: TGTGCCAGCAGCTTAACGGCAGGGCTGAACACTGAAGCTTTCTTT

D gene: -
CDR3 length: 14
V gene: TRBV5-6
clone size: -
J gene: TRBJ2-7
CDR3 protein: CASRVVGTYYEQYF
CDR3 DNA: TGTGCCAGCAGGGTGGTGGGCACCTACTACGAGCAGTACTTC